The text below deals with one TCR beta chain. Its antigen is unidentified. Between the trimmed V and J ends, which lost 5 bases and 0 bases, there was a span of 10 bases. The germline CDR1 and CDR2 sequences are SGHTA and FQGNSA. This CDR3 spans 15 amino acids. The assay was immunoSEQ multiplex PCR, and TCRdb's table has in-frame clones only and misses some. The sample includes 25,000 to 35,000 clones, approximately 94% of them seen just once. The data belong to a study of T cells in pancreatic ductal adenocarcinoma. Study-level findings and limits: Unique clonotypes were roughly 7.2-fold more numerous in blood than in tumor. No significant tumor-blood clonality difference; means were about 0.1 and 0.07. The resected pancreatic cancer cohort was biased toward the minority with early-stage disease.

The selected patients with pancreatic ductal adenocarcinoma had surgery but no neoadjuvant therapy. This clonotype originated in a human donor with pancreatic ductal adenocarcinoma. The sample comprised PBMCs. V is TRBV7-2 and J is TRBJ2-2; D might be TRBD1 (5 bases). The CDR3 nucleotides read TGTGCCAGCAGCCGGACACCGACGAACACCGGGGAGCTGTTTTTT. Protein: CASSRTPTNTGELFF.